The rows below give T cell receptor beta chains drawn from one sample of a study of T cells after yellow fever vaccination. TCRdb re-analysed the 5' RACE reads in MiXCR, keeping a single row per CDR3 protein. This table has approximately 120,000 distinct CDR3 sequences, 7.4% appearing once. This sample comprised CD4+ T cells sorted from PBMCs, obtained approximately 11 days after the first yellow fever vaccination. The receptors originated from a young man who received the YFV17D yellow fever vaccine. Both conserved end residues are part of each CDR3. Fields, in order: J gene, D gene, V gene, clone size, CDR3 protein, CDR3 DNA. D genes are given only for firm matches. Clone size appears in some rows only: once, few, many, or a class for an expanded clone.

>TRBJ2-3|-|TRBV5-4|many
CASSLSRVRSTDTQYF
TGTGCCAGCAGCTTAAGCAGGGTGAGGAGCACAGATACGCAGTATTTT
>TRBJ2-2|TRBD2|TRBV12-3/TRBV12-4|many
CASSPRGLFTGELFF
TGTGCCAGCAGTCCGAGGGGACTATTCACCGGGGAGCTGTTTTTT
>TRBJ1-2|-|TRBV5-5|few
CASSFRPNSASNYGYTF
TGTGCCAGCAGCTTTAGGCCCAATAGCGCCTCCAACTATGGCTACACCTTC
>TRBJ1-4|-|TRBV7-9|many
CASNKGDGTNEKLFF
TGTGCCAGCAATAAAGGGGATGGGACTAATGAAAAACTGTTTTTT
>TRBJ2-1|-|TRBV3-1|many
CASSQDTRTEQFF
TGTGCCAGCAGCCAAGATACACGGACTGAGCAGTTCTTC
>TRBJ1-1|TRBD1|TRBV20-1|many
CSAREGDSWGTEAFF
TGCAGTGCTAGAGAGGGGGACAGCTGGGGCACTGAAGCTTTCTTT
>TRBJ1-3|TRBD1|TRBV20-1|many
CSAGTAGNTIYF
TGCAGTGCTGGGACAGCTGGAAACACCATATATTTT
>TRBJ1-4|-|TRBV5-1|many
CASSPSTTNEKLFF
TGCGCCAGCAGCCCTTCGACAACTAATGAAAAACTGTTTTTT
>TRBJ1-3|-|TRBV12-3/TRBV12-4|many
CASTHGVSGNTIYF
TGTGCCAGCACTCACGGGGTCTCTGGAAACACCATATATTTT
>TRBJ2-7|-|TRBV3-1|many
CASSQGGATPYEQYF
TGTGCCAGCAGCCAAGGAGGAGCAACGCCCTACGAGCAGTACTTC
>TRBJ2-3|TRBD2|TRBV20-1|many
CSARPLGRGLDTQYF
TGCAGTGCTAGGCCCCTTGGGCGGGGGTTAGATACGCAGTATTTT
>TRBJ2-3|-|TRBV28|many
CASSLYTDTQYF
TGTGCCAGCAGTTTATACACAGATACGCAGTATTTT
>TRBJ2-1|TRBD2|TRBV5-1|many
CASSLAPSGGTYNEQFF
TGCGCCAGCAGCTTGGCCCCTAGCGGGGGGACCTACAATGAGCAGTTCTTC
>TRBJ1-1|-|TRBV4-3|few
CASSQDRSVPLNTEAFF
TGCGCCAGCAGCCAAGACAGATCAGTGCCCTTGAACACTGAAGCTTTCTTT
>TRBJ1-1|-|TRBV2|many
CASPTGMNTEAFF
TGTGCCAGCCCAACAGGCATGAACACTGAAGCTTTCTTT
>TRBJ2-1|-|TRBV27|many
CASSLQAISSYNEQFF
TGTGCCAGCAGTTTACAGGCGATCTCCTCCTACAATGAGCAGTTCTTC
>TRBJ2-1|TRBD1|TRBV2|many
CASRQGTGIYNEQFF
TGTGCCAGCAGGCAGGGGACAGGGATCTACAATGAGCAGTTCTTC
>TRBJ1-1|-|TRBV7-3|many
CASSRSRALLGTEAFF
TGTGCCAGCAGCCGGTCCAGGGCCCTCCTGGGAACTGAAGCTTTCTTT
>TRBJ2-3|TRBD2|TRBV5-1|many
CASSPRVAGTTDTQYF
TGCGCCAGCAGCCCCCGGGTAGCGGGGACCACAGATACGCAGTATTTT
>TRBJ1-3|-|TRBV5-6|-
CASSLKRGNTIYF
TGTGCCAGCAGCTTGAAAAGAGGAAACACCATATATTTT
>TRBJ2-5|TRBD1|TRBV27|-
CASSSRPTGNIQETQYF
TGTGCCAGCAGTTCACGCCCGACAGGGAACATTCAAGAGACCCAGTACTTC
>TRBJ2-5|TRBD2|TRBV7-3|many
CASSLKVLSGGMVRSETQYF
TGTGCCAGCAGCTTAAAAGTTTTGAGCGGGGGGATGGTGAGGTCGGAGACCCAGTACTTC
>TRBJ1-1|-|TRBV7-9|many
CASSQPGHGSAEAFF
TGTGCCAGCAGCCAGCCGGGACATGGCTCCGCTGAAGCTTTCTTT
>TRBJ2-7|TRBD1|TRBV12-5|many
CASGPDRDFSEQYF
TGTGCTAGTGGCCCGGACAGGGACTTTAGCGAGCAGTACTTC
>TRBJ2-7|TRBD1|TRBV3-1|many
CASSRDRGREQYF
TGTGCCAGCAGCCGGGACAGGGGGCGCGAGCAGTACTTC
>TRBJ2-3|-|TRBV10-3|many
CAMGGQAGRRTDTQYF
TGTGCCATGGGGGGCCAAGCGGGGCGACGCACAGATACGCAGTATTTT
>TRBJ2-1|TRBD2|TRBV2|many
CASKKGLADYNEQFF
TGTGCCAGCAAAAAGGGACTAGCGGACTACAATGAGCAGTTCTTC
>TRBJ1-6|-|TRBV5-1|many
CASSLTGAGYSPLHF
TGCGCCAGCAGCTTGACGGGGGCAGGGTATTCACCCCTCCACTTT
>TRBJ2-7|-|TRBV2|many
CASRSPVGEQYF
TGTGCCAGCCGGAGCCCTGTGGGCGAGCAGTACTTC
>TRBJ1-1|TRBD1|TRBV12-3/TRBV12-4|-
CASSLVQGETEAFF
TGTGCCAGCAGTTTAGTTCAGGGGGAGACTGAAGCTTTCTTT
>TRBJ2-3|TRBD2|TRBV5-4|-
CASSLGVRGGTDTQYF
TGTGCCAGCAGCTTGGGGGTCCGGGGGGGGACAGATACGCAGTATTTT
>TRBJ1-2|-|TRBV7-9|many
CASSAGVQGSYGYTF
TGTGCCAGCAGCGCGGGAGTACAGGGTAGCTATGGCTACACCTTC
>TRBJ1-1|-|TRBV7-2|many
CASSFDRQNTEAFF
TGTGCCAGCAGCTTCGACAGACAGAACACTGAAGCTTTCTTT
>TRBJ2-1|TRBD2|TRBV11-2|many
CASSRDPAGGEQFF
TGTGCCAGCAGCCGGGACCCAGCGGGGGGTGAGCAGTTCTTC
>TRBJ2-1|-|TRBV30|many
CACAVGVSYNEQFF
TGTGCCTGCGCGGTCGGGGTCTCCTACAATGAGCAGTTCTTC
>TRBJ1-5|-|TRBV29-1|many
CSVEIGVGQPQHF
TGCAGCGTTGAAATCGGGGTAGGTCAGCCCCAGCATTTT
>TRBJ1-6|-|TRBV20-1|many
CSASPGAGRNSPLHF
TGCAGTGCTAGCCCCGGGGCAGGGAGAAATTCACCCCTCCACTTT
>TRBJ2-3|-|TRBV5-1|many
CASSLADTQYF
TGTGCCAGCAGCTTAGCAGATACGCAGTATTTT
>TRBJ2-3|TRBD1|TRBV28|many
CASSHGTGSTDTQYF
TGTGCCAGCAGTCACGGGACAGGGTCCACAGATACGCAGTATTTT
>TRBJ1-2|-|TRBV7-2|many
CASPPDRRINYGYTF
TGTGCCAGCCCCCCCGACAGGCGAATTAACTATGGCTACACCTTC
>TRBJ1-2|-|TRBV20-1|-
CSASNTGQANYGYTF
TGCAGTGCTAGTAACACAGGGCAAGCTAACTATGGCTACACCTTC
>TRBJ1-5|-|TRBV12-3/TRBV12-4|many
CASSYRDYNQPQHF
TGTGCCAGCAGCTACCGGGACTACAATCAGCCCCAGCATTTT
>TRBJ2-3|-|TRBV29-1|many
CSTRKGGTYADTQYF
TGCAGTACGAGGAAGGGAGGGACATACGCAGATACGCAGTATTTT
>TRBJ2-7|TRBD2|TRBV11-2|many
CASSFPPSGGYEQYF
TGTGCCAGCAGCTTCCCCCCTAGCGGGGGGTATGAGCAGTACTTC
>TRBJ2-2|TRBD2|TRBV7-3|many
CASSPLALGVAGELFF
TGTGCCAGCAGCCCACTAGCGTTGGGGGTGGCCGGGGAGCTGTTTTTT
>TRBJ1-5|-|TRBV27|few
CASTTQPNQPQHF
TGTGCCAGCACCACGCAGCCCAATCAGCCCCAGCATTTT
>TRBJ2-7|TRBD2|TRBV7-2|few
CASSLATGLAYEQYF
TGTGCCAGCAGCTTAGCGACGGGACTAGCATACGAGCAGTACTTC
>TRBJ2-1|TRBD2|TRBV5-1|-
CASSLRPTSGNNEQFF
TGCGCCAGCAGCTTGAGGCCGACTAGCGGGAACAATGAGCAGTTCTTC
>TRBJ1-1|-|TRBV20-1|many
CSAEQERRAFF
TGCAGTGCAGAACAGGAACGGCGGGCTTTCTTT
>TRBJ2-2|-|TRBV10-3|-
CAINLSGDTGELFF
TGTGCCATCAACCTATCGGGGGACACCGGGGAGCTGTTTTTT
>TRBJ2-7|-|TRBV5-4|many
CASSWGSRVDEQYF
TGTGCCAGCAGTTGGGGGAGCAGGGTCGACGAGCAGTACTTC
>TRBJ2-3|TRBD1|TRBV5-1|many
CASSLGPTTGGTDTQYF
TGCGCCAGCAGCTTGGGGCCCACTACAGGGGGCACAGATACGCAGTATTTT
>TRBJ2-2|-|TRBV19|few
CASSILYPRDRAGELFF
TGTGCCAGTAGTATCCTTTATCCACGGGACCGGGCCGGGGAGCTGTTTTTT
>TRBJ2-4|TRBD1|TRBV12-3/TRBV12-4|many
CASSPPRRTGGAKNIQYF
TGTGCCAGCAGTCCTCCCCGTCGGACAGGGGGAGCCAAAAACATTCAGTACTTC